This T cell receptor beta chain originates from a study of shared clonotypes between healthy human individuals. For the study at large: Ranging from 18 to 49 in age, donors were two women and a few men.

Over several immunoSEQ plates, each subset's genomic DNA was distributed in even portions. Some clones are missing from TCRdb's copy, which holds only in-frame ones; the method was immunoSEQ multiplex PCR. The sample has 2.3 million or so clones, over 85% seen once. The length of the CDR3 is 16 residues. Germline assignment: CDR1 MDHEN and CDR2 SYDVKM. V lost 3 bases and J 0 bases, leaving 12 bases between the germline ends. This clone has only one observation. The material sequenced was naive CD4+ T cells from PBMCs. Stated subset: CD45RA+ positively selected. The chain is built from TRBV28 and TRBJ1-3; D gene ambiguous. The sequence was obtained from a man between 18 and 29 years old in good health. Some clones in this sample may be carry-over from other donors' samples. The CDR3 protein is CASSLYQPSSGNTIYF. The CDR3 DNA sequence: TGTGCCAGCAGTTTGTACCAACCGAGCTCTGGAAACACCATATATTTT.